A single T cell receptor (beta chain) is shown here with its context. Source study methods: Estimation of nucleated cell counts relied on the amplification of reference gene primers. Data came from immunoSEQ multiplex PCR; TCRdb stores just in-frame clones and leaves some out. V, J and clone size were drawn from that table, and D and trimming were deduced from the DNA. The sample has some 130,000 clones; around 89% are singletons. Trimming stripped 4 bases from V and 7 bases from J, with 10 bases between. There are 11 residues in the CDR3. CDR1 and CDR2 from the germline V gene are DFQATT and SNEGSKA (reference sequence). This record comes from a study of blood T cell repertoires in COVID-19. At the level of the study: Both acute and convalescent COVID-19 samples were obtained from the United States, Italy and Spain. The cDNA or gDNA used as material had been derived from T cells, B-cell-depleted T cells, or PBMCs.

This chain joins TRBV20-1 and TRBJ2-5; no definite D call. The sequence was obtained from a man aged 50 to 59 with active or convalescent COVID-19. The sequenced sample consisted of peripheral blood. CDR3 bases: TGCAGTGCTATAGCAGAAGCGACCCAGTACTTC. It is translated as CSAIAEATQYF.